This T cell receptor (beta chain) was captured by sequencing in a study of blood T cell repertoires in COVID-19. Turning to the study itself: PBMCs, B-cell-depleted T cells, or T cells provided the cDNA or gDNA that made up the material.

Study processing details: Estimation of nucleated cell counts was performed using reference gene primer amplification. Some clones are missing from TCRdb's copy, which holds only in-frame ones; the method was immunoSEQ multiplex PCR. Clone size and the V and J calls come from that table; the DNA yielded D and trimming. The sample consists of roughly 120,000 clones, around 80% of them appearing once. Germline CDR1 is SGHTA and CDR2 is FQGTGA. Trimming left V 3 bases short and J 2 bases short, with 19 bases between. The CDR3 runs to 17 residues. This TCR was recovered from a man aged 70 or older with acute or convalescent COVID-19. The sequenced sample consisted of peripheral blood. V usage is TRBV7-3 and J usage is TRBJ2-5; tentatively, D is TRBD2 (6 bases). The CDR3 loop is CASSLGGLSGSQETQYF. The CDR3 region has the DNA TGTGCCAGCAGCTTGGGGGGATTAAGCGGGTCTCAAGAGACCCAGTACTTC.